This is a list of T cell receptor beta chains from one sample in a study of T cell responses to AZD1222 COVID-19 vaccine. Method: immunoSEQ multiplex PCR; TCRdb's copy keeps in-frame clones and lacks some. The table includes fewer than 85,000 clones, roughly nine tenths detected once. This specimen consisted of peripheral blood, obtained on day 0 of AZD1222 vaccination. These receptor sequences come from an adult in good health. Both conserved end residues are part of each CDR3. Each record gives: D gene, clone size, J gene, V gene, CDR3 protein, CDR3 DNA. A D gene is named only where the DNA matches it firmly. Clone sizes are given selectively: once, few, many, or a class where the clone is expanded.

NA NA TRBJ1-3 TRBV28 CASSLPGSRSGNTIYF TGTGCCAGCAGCCTACCTGGGAGTCGCTCTGGAAACACCATATATTTT
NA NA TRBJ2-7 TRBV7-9 CASSLDRFKQYF TGTGCCAGCAGCCTGGACCGATTCAAGCAGTACTTC
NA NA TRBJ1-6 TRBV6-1 CASSELGINSPLHF TGTGCCAGCAGTGAATTGGGTATTAATTCACCCCTCCACTTT
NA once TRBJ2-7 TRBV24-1 CATSDRNAGYEQYF TGTGCCACCAGTGACCGCAACGCCGGTTACGAGCAGTACTTC
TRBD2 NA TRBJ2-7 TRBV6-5 CASSLKGLAVSYEQYF TGTGCCAGCAGTTTGAAAGGGCTAGCGGTCTCCTACGAGCAGTACTTC
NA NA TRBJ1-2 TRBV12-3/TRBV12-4 CASSFDIYGYTF TGTGCCAGCAGTTTCGACATCTATGGCTACACCTTC
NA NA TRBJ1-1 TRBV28 CASSSRWGPTEAFF TGTGCCAGCAGTTCCCGTTGGGGGCCCACTGAAGCTTTCTTT
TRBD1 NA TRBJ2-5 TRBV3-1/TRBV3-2 CASSGTGRMEQETQYF TGTGCCAGCAGCGGGACAGGGAGGATGGAACAAGAGACCCAGTACTTC
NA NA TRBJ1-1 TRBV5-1 CASSVEGRVNTEAFF TGCGCCAGCAGCGTGGAGGGCAGGGTGAACACTGAAGCTTTCTTT
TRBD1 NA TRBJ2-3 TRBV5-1 CASSLGQGPDTQYF TGCGCCAGCAGCTTGGGACAGGGGCCCGATACGCAGTATTTT
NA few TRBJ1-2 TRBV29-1 CSVTGTQHYGYTF TGCAGCGTTACCGGGACGCAACACTATGGCTACACCTTC
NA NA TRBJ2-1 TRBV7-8 CASSLGQTIGYNEQFF TGTGCCAGCAGCTTAGGTCAGACAATAGGATACAATGAGCAGTTCTTC
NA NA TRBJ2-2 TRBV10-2 CASSWNTGELFF TGCGCCAGTTCTTGGAACACCGGGGAGCTGTTTTTT
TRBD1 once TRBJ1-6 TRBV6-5 CASTYSGQGTSPLHF TGTGCCAGCACTTACTCGGGACAGGGCACTTCACCCCTCCACTTT
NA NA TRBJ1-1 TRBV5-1 CASSGVAGSITEAFF TGCGCCAGCAGCGGGGTGGCAGGGAGTATAACTGAAGCTTTCTTT
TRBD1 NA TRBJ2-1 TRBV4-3 CASSLTGGEQFF TGCGCCAGCAGCCTTACAGGGGGTGAGCAGTTCTTC
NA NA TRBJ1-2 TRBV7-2 CASSLRGVDYGYTF TGTGCCAGCAGCTTAAGGGGGGTTGACTATGGCTACACCTTC
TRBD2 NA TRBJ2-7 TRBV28 CASALAGRYEQYF TGTGCCAGCGCACTAGCGGGTCGATACGAGCAGTACTTC
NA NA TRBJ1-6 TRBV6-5 CASSYKPYNSPLHF TGTGCCAGCAGTTACAAGCCCTATAATTCACCCCTCCACTTT
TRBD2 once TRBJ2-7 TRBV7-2 CASSIPGLAVYEQYF TGTGCCAGCAGCATCCCGGGACTAGCGGTCTACGAGCAGTACTTC
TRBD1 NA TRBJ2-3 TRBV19 CASSPTTGAFSTDTQYF TGTGCCAGTAGTCCGACGACAGGGGCGTTTAGCACAGATACGCAGTATTTT
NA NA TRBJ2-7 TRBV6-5 CASSFSYEQYF TGTGCCAGCAGCTTCTCCTACGAGCAGTACTTC
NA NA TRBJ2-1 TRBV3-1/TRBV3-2 CASSHGRNEQFF TGTGCCAGCAGCCATGGTCGCAATGAGCAGTTCTTC
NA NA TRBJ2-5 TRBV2 CASRRDSQETQYF TGTGCCAGCAGACGGGACTCTCAAGAGACCCAGTACTTC
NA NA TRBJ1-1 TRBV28 CASSSYYPPDRRTEAFF TGTGCCAGCAGTTCGTATTACCCCCCCGACAGGAGGACTGAAGCTTTCTTT
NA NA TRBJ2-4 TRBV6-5 CASRLVGSKNIQYF TGTGCCAGCAGACTCGTGGGTTCCAAAAACATTCAGTACTTC
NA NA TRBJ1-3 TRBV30 CAWTPSVSGNTIYF TGTGCCTGGACCCCCTCCGTCTCTGGAAACACCATATATTTT
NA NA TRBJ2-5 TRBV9 CASSVGRRGLTPKETQYF TGTGCCAGCAGCGTAGGGAGGAGGGGACTGACCCCGAAAGAGACCCAGTACTTC
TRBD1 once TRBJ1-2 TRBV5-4 CASSLAGDRSNYGYTF TGTGCCAGCAGCTTGGCCGGGGACAGATCAAACTATGGCTACACCTTC
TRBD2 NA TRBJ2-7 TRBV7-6 CASSPGTSGDYEQYF TGTGCCAGCAGCCCCGGGACTAGCGGTGACTACGAGCAGTACTTC
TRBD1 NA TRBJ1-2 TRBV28 CASSATGGDGYTF TGTGCCAGCAGTGCTACAGGGGGCGATGGCTACACCTTC
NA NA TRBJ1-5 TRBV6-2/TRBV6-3 CASSYEGFQPQHF TGTGCCAGCAGTTACGAGGGTTTCCAGCCCCAGCATTTT
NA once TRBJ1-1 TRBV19 CASEDGEGVFF TGTGCCAGTGAGGACGGGGAAGGTGTTTTCTTT
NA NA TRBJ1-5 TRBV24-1 CATSDGLLGPQHF TGTGCCACCAGTGATGGGCTCCTGGGGCCCCAGCATTTT
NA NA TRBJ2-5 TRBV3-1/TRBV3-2 CASSQLRAGSGGRVGETQYF TGTGCCAGCAGCCAACTTAGAGCAGGGTCAGGGGGGAGGGTCGGAGAGACCCAGTACTTC
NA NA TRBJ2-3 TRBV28 CATRGDTQYF TGTGCCACCAGAGGGGATACGCAGTATTTT
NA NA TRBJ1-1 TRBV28 CASSLMVTEAFF TGTGCCAGCAGTTTAATGGTCACTGAAGCTTTCTTT
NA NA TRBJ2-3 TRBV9 CASSAVGDTQYF TGTGCCAGCAGCGCCGTCGGAGATACGCAGTATTTT
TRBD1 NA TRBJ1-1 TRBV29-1 CSVGEGAGTEAFF TGCAGCGTTGGGGAGGGGGCTGGTACTGAAGCTTTCTTT
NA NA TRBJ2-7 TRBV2 CASGGSSYEQYF TGTGCCAGCGGAGGATCCTCCTACGAGCAGTACTTC
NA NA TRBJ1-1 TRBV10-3 CAISESEGGRTEAFF TGTGCCATCAGTGAGTCGGAGGGAGGAAGGACTGAAGCTTTCTTT
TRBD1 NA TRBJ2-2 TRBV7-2 CASTAPGQVVTGELFF TGTGCCAGCACCGCACCGGGACAGGTTGTCACCGGGGAGCTGTTTTTT
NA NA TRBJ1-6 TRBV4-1 CASSQSPEPGNSPLHF TGCGCCAGCAGCCAGTCCCCCGAACCCGGGAATTCACCCCTCCACTTT
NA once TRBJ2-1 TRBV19 CASSIGPSTEQFF TGTGCCAGTAGTATAGGCCCCTCCACGGAGCAGTTCTTC
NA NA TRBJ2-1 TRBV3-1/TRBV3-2 CASSPAVDEQFF TGTGCCAGCAGCCCGGCTGTGGATGAGCAGTTCTTC
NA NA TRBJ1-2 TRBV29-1 CSALSPRTSYGYTF TGCAGCGCCCTCTCACCCCGGACAAGTTATGGCTACACCTTC
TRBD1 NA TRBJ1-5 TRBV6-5 CASSYSWTGADQPQHF TGTGCCAGCAGTTACTCGTGGACAGGTGCTGATCAGCCCCAGCATTTT
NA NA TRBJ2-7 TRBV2 CASSSGGSYEQYF TGTGCCAGCAGCTCCGGGGGCTCCTACGAGCAGTACTTC
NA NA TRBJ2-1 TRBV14 CASSQTDSPYNEQFF TGTGCCAGCAGCCAGACTGACAGTCCCTACAATGAGCAGTTCTTC
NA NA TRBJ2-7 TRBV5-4 CASSLGVRRGQPYEQYF TGTGCCAGCAGTCTCGGGGTGAGGCGGGGCCAACCCTACGAGCAGTACTTC
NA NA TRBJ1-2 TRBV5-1 CASSLAGGLGYTF TGCGCCAGCAGCTTGGCGGGCGGGCTCGGCTACACCTTC
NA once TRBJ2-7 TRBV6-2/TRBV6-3 CASSYSMWSSEVSEQYF TGTGCCAGCAGTTACTCGATGTGGTCTAGCGAAGTGAGCGAGCAGTACTTC
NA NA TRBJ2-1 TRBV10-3 CAISENGPGEQFF TGTGCCATCAGTGAAAACGGGCCAGGGGAGCAGTTCTTC
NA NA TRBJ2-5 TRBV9 CASSVETGLAAETQYF TGTGCCAGCAGCGTAGAGACGGGACTCGCGGCGGAGACCCAGTACTTC
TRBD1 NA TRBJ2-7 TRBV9 CASSLGQVGSYEQYF TGTGCCAGCAGCCTTGGACAGGTTGGCTCCTACGAGCAGTACTTC
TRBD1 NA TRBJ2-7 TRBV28 CASSSGGGEQYF TGTGCCAGCAGCTCAGGGGGCGGCGAGCAGTACTTC
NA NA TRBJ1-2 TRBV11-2 CASSLAGTTNYGYTF TGTGCCAGCAGCTTAGCGGGGACTACTAACTATGGCTACACCTTC